This T cell receptor (beta chain) came from a study of T cells in Graves' hyperthyroidism and ophthalmopathy. RNA transcripts yielded amplified TCR beta CDR3 regions. The HTBI primer set was used in a first-round RT-PCR of the TCR CDR3. TCRdb analysed the multiplex PCR reads with MiXCR anew, one entry per CDR3 protein. The data hold some 570,000 distinct CDR3 sequences, with 12% to 15% observed a single time. This clonotype was seen only a few times. V was pared by 6 bases and J by 2 bases, with 5 bases between. The CDR3 consists of 11 residues. Germline-derived CDR1 and CDR2 are MNHEY and SVGEGT. Sequencing was carried out using blood. The rearrangement joins TRBV6-2 or TRBV6-3 to TRBJ2-7; D not resolved. This TCR was recovered from a woman under 30 with Graves' ophthalmopathy. The CDR3 sequence is CASRTAYEQYF. As DNA, the CDR3 is TGTGCCAGCAGGACTGCCTACGAGCAGTACTTC.